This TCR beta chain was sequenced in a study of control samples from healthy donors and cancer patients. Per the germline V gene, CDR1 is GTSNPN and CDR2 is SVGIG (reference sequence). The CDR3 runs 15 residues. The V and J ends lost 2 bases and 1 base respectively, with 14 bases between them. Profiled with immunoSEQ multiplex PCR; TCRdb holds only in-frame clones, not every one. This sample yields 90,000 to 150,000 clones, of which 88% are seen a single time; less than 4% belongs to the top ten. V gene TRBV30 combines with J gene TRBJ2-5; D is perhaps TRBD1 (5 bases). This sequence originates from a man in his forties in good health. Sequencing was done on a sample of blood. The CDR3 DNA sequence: TGTGCCTGGAGTATCACCAGGGTATTCCAAGAGACCCAGTACTTC. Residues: CAWSITRVFQETQYF.